The 16 T cell receptor beta chains below come from one sample, sequenced in a study of cytomegalovirus exposure and HLA in healthy donors. Use of 60 Vbeta and 13 Jbeta primers characterized the PCR. Using immunoSEQ multiplex PCR, the repertoire was profiled, and TCRdb retains in-frame clones only, with some absent. The top ten clones hold around 1.5% of a sample with around 130,000 clones, around 72% of them seen once. What was sequenced was PBMCs. Source of these receptors: a woman between 18 and 30 years old in good health and CMV-seronegative.

The chain employs TRBV4-1 and TRBJ2-5, with 11 bases matching TRBD2. This CDR3 is 15 amino acids long. Germline CDR1 and CDR2: MGHRA and YSYEKL. V gave up 3 bases and J gave up 2 bases; unmatched junction bases: 2. CDR3 sequence: CASSQIAGGQETQYF. The CDR3 DNA reads TGCGCCAGCAGCCAGATAGCGGGAGGGCAAGAGACCCAGTACTTC.

J is TRBJ2-5 and V is TRBV5-6; 7 bases map to TRBD1. The CDR3 is 13 residues long. Germline V gene sequence: CDR1 SGHDT, CDR2 YYEEEE. The junction had 8 bases not matched to a gene; V was cut back by 5 bases and J by 7 bases. CDR3 amino acids: CASSLQGLGTQYF. The CDR3 DNA is TGTGCCAGCAGTTTACAGGGGTTGGGGACCCAGTACTTC.

This clone appeared once. The genes are TRBV7-2 and TRBJ2-7; TRBD2 agrees at 9 bases. The CDR3 length is 16 residues. J was trimmed by 4 bases and V by 6 bases; bases with no gene match: 13. CDR1 SGHTA and CDR2 FQGNSA come from the germline V gene. The CDR3 DNA reads as TGTGCCAGCAGTGCGTCGGGGGTAGCGGGAGCGTACGAGCAGTACTTC. It specifies CASSASGVAGAYEQYF.

This clone was recorded only once. V is TRBV7-9 and J is TRBJ2-1; D ambiguous. Germline V lookup: CDR1 SEHNR, CDR2 FQNEAQ (reference sequence). The CDR3 is made up of 15 amino acids. V lost 5 bases and J 5 bases, leaving 16 bases between the germline ends. The CDR3 loop reads CASSPHASNDNEQFF. The CDR3 coding sequence is TGTGCCAGCAGCCCCCACGCGTCAAATGACAATGAGCAGTTCTTC.

The gene calls are TRBV27 and TRBJ2-7; 7 nucleotides line up with TRBD2. Germline V CDR1 and CDR2: MNHEY, SMNVEV (reference sequence). The CDR3 is made up of 16 amino acids. Germline trimming cut 0 bases from V and 1 base from J; bases unmatched to any gene: 6. The CDR3 DNA sequence: TGTGCCAGCAGTTTATCGGCTAGCGGAGTTTCCTACGAGCAGTACTTC. This translates into CASSLSASGVSYEQYF.

This rearrangement joins TRBV5-1 to TRBJ1-1; D not certain. This CDR3 has 15 residues. V lost 4 bases, J lost 4 bases, and 17 bases lay in between. Germline CDR1 SGHRS, CDR2 YFSETQ. CDR3 sequence (DNA): TGCGCCAGCAGCGCCGACCGTTCTCTAGGCACTGAAGCTTTCTTT. Encoded protein: CASSADRSLGTEAFF.

This clone was counted only a few times. The genes are TRBV5-1 and TRBJ2-7, with D perhaps matching TRBD2 (6 bases). Trimming removed 2 bases from V and 5 bases from J, with 11 bases in between. CDR1 is SGHRS and CDR2 is YFSETQ in the germline V gene. The CDR3 covers 13 residues. CDR3 nucleotides: TGCGCCAGCAGCTTAAGCGGGCTCGACGAGCAGTACTTC. This translates into CASSLSGLDEQYF.

The chain uses TRBV19 and TRBJ1-1; weak D call: TRBD1 (6 bases). CDR3 size: 14 residues. In germline, CDR1 is LNHDA, CDR2 SQIVND (reference sequence). Deletions cut 5 bases from V and 11 bases from J, with 21 bases between. The CDR3, as DNA: TGTGCCAGTAGTGAGGGCAGGGGTCCCTCCGGTGCTTTCTTT. Protein product: CASSEGRGPSGAFF.

The chain has TRBV18 and TRBJ2-7; tentative D call: TRBD1 (6 bases). The length of the CDR3 is 15 residues. V was trimmed by 0 bases and J by 7 bases, leaving 16 bases between them. Germline-derived CDR1 and CDR2 are KGHSH and LQKENI. The CDR3 here is CASSPPGRGVGEQYF. In nucleotides, the CDR3 is TGTGCCAGCTCACCACCCGGCAGGGGAGTAGGTGAGCAGTACTTC.

This chain uses TRBV27 with TRBJ2-6; D remains ambiguous. Germline V gives CDR1 MNHEY, CDR2 SMNVEV (reference sequence). The CDR3 extends over 14 amino acids. Between the trimmed V and J ends, which lost 8 bases and 0 bases, there was a span of 8 bases. The CDR3 protein is CASSGLSGANVLTF. As DNA, the CDR3 is TGTGCCAGCTCCGGTCTCTCTGGGGCCAACGTCCTGACTTTC. Full variable domain (rest looked up from reference TRBV27 and TRBJ2-6): EAQVTQNPRYLITVTGKKLTVTCSQNMNHEYMSWYRQDPGLGLRQIYYSMNVEVTDKGDVPEGYKVSRKEKRNFPLILESPSPNQTSLYFCASSGLSGANVLTFGAGSRLTVL.

This clone appeared a few times. This chain connects TRBV12-5 to TRBJ1-5, with 7 bases fitting TRBD1. Trimming at V came to 0 bases and at J to 4 bases, leaving 9 bases not matched to a gene. The CDR3 runs to 17 residues. Germline V lookup: CDR1 LGHNT, CDR2 FRNRAP. This chain's CDR3 is CASGLVQRGLSNQPQHF. CDR3 nucleotide sequence: TGTGCTAGTGGTTTGGTACAGAGGGGGCTAAGTAATCAGCCCCAGCATTTT.

The J gene is TRBJ2-7, the V gene TRBV7-6; tentatively, D is TRBD1 (6 bases). The CDR3 totals 16 residues. The V end lost 2 bases, the J end lost 5 bases, and 19 bases lay between the germline ends. Per germline, CDR1 SGHVS and CDR2 FNYEAQ. The CDR3 here is CASSLTTRGHLHEQYF. The DNA of the CDR3 is TGTGCCAGCAGCTTAACCACCAGGGGACACCTACACGAGCAGTACTTC.

V is TRBV19 and J is TRBJ2-1; tentative D call: TRBD1 (6 bases). V lost 7 bases to trimming and J lost 4 bases, with 20 bases between them. The CDR3 contains 16 residues. Germline V gene data show CDR1 as LNHDA and CDR2 as SQIVND (reference sequence). The CDR3 sequence: CASTLGAGVVYNEQFF. The CDR3 DNA is TGTGCCAGTACCCTGGGGGCAGGTGTGGTTTACAATGAGCAGTTCTTC.

This clone occurred a few times. The chain recombines TRBV11-2 with TRBJ2-5, with 8 bases identical to TRBD1. The ends lost 2 bases at V and 1 base at J; junction bases unmatched: 3. There are 15 residues in the CDR3. From germline, CDR1 is SGHAT and CDR2 FQNNGV. The CDR3 loop reads CASSLFRGPQETQYF. CDR3 nucleotide sequence: TGTGCCAGCAGCTTATTCAGGGGGCCCCAAGAGACCCAGTACTTC.

This chain uses TRBV10-3 with TRBJ2-3; D may be TRBD2 (5 bases). CDR3 length: 14 residues. Germline V gene sequence: CDR1 ENHRY, CDR2 SYGVKD. V was shortened by 6 bases and J by 0 bases, with 10 bases between the two germline ends. DNA for the CDR3: TGTGCCATCAGCCCTAGCCCAAGCACAGATACGCAGTATTTT. This gives the protein CAISPSPSTDTQYF.

The genes are TRBV9 and TRBJ1-1; D is undetermined. The CDR3 loop spans 15 amino acids. The germline V gene encodes CDR1 SGDLS and CDR2 YYNGEE. The germline V and J ends were trimmed by 0 bases and 4 bases, with 13 bases remaining between them. The CDR3 nucleotides read TGTGCCAGCAGCGTAGTGGAGAAGGTGAGCACTGAAGCTTTCTTT. Protein product: CASSVVEKVSTEAFF.